This entry lists 22 T cell receptor beta chains sequenced from one sample in a study of T cell responses to AZD1222 COVID-19 vaccine. Measured with immunoSEQ multiplex PCR; TCRdb has only the in-frame clones, and not every one. Of about 150,000 clones in the sample, around 89% were seen once. The sample here was peripheral blood, taken on day 0 of AZD1222 vaccination. The receptors here all came from an adult in good health.

V gene TRBV19 combines with J gene TRBJ2-5; 7 bases match TRBD2. The V segment lost 1 base and the J segment 5 bases; nucleotides outside the gene matches: 4. The germline CDR1 and CDR2 sequences are LNHDA and SQIVND (reference sequence). CDR3 size: 14 residues. The CDR3 sequence: CASSIGGSRETQYF. In DNA, the CDR3 is TGTGCCAGTAGTATAGGCGGGAGTAGGGAGACCCAGTACTTC.

The chain recombines TRBV18 with TRBJ2-7; TRBD1 or TRBD2 may be the D gene (5 bases each). Per the germline V gene, CDR1 is KGHSH and CDR2 is LQKENI. V lost 5 bases to trimming and J lost 3 bases, with 8 bases between them. The CDR3 spans 12 residues. The CDR3 DNA reads as TGTGCCAGCTCATCAGGGAGCTACGAGCAGTACTTC. It is translated as CASSSGSYEQYF.

The CDR3 DNA follows: TGTGCCAGCAGCCAGTACCTTGAAGCTTTCTTT. Amino acid sequence: CASSQYLEAFF. The rearrangement links TRBV7-9 to TRBJ1-1; the D is unclear. Per germline, CDR1 SEHNR and CDR2 FQNEAQ (reference sequence). Trimming took 5 bases from V and 7 from J, leaving 8 bases between them. The CDR3 extends over 11 amino acids.

The chain is built from TRBV4-1 and TRBJ2-4; 14 nucleotides agree with TRBD2. The V and J ends lost 0 bases and 1 base, in that order; junction bases with no gene match: 8. Per germline, CDR1 MGHRA and CDR2 YSYEKL. This CDR3 is 20 amino acids long. CDR3 DNA sequence: TGCGCCAGCAGCCAAGAACCGGGACTAGCGGGAGAGGGGGCCAAAAACATTCAGTACTTC. It translates to CASSQEPGLAGEGAKNIQYF.

The chain links TRBV6-5 to TRBJ1-1; tentatively, D is TRBD1 (5 bases). V was clipped by 4 bases and J by 5 bases, with 14 bases between them. The germline CDR1 and CDR2 sequences are MNHEY and SVGAGI. The CDR3 totals 14 residues. The CDR3 loop reads CASSSIQGRTEAFF. The CDR3 DNA is TGTGCCAGCAGTTCAATTCAGGGACGGACTGAAGCTTTCTTT.

This chain's CDR3 is CASSTRLAGEAYNEQFF. The CDR3 region has the DNA TGTGCCAGCAGCACCCGACTAGCGGGAGAAGCCTACAATGAGCAGTTCTTC. V is TRBV11-2 and J is TRBJ2-1; TRBD2 aligns across 12 bases. This CDR3 has 17 amino acids. V lost 5 bases, J lost 2 bases, and 7 bases stayed unmatched. Germline CDR1 reads SGHAT; CDR2 reads FQNNGV.

The gene calls are TRBV3-1 (or the pseudogene TRBV3-2) and TRBJ2-4; D may be TRBD1 (5 bases). Germline V gene data show CDR1 as LGHDT and CDR2 as YNNKEL (reference sequence). There are 15 residues in the CDR3. The V end lost 4 bases, the J end lost 2 bases, and 12 bases lay between the germline ends. The DNA of the CDR3 is TGTGCCAGCAGCCGACAGCAGCACACCAAAAACATTCAGTACTTC. Protein: CASSRQQHTKNIQYF.

The rearrangement uses TRBV5-1 and TRBJ1-1; no firm D call. The CDR3 covers 15 residues. Germline CDR1 is SGHRS and CDR2 is YFSETQ. The germline V and J ends were trimmed by 0 bases and 2 bases, with 11 bases remaining between them. The CDR3 loop reads CASSLGPNLNTEAFF. The CDR3 DNA sequence: TGCGCCAGCAGCTTGGGCCCTAATCTAAACACTGAAGCTTTCTTT.

Comment on this clone: The sample holds other DNA sequences that translate to the same CDR3. The V and J genes are TRBV9 and TRBJ2-3; the D gene is possibly TRBD1 (6 bases). The V and J ends lost 4 bases and 2 bases respectively, with 11 bases between them. Germline V CDR1 and CDR2: SGDLS, YYNGEE. The CDR3 covers 14 residues. The CDR3 region is CASSPRGSTDTQYF. The CDR3 DNA reads TGTGCCAGCAGCCCCAGGGGATCCACAGATACGCAGTATTTT.

V and J are TRBV3-1 (or the pseudogene TRBV3-2) and TRBJ1-1; D is uncertain. CDR3 length equals 17 residues. Germline CDR1 LGHDT, CDR2 YNNKEL (reference sequence). Trimming pared 5 bases from V and 1 base from J, leaving 20 bases between. CDR3 protein: CASSYVAKDRENTEAFF. Written as DNA, the CDR3 is TGTGCCAGCAGCTATGTCGCCAAAGATCGGGAGAACACTGAAGCTTTCTTT.

This clone was counted between two and nine times. The gene calls are TRBV28 and TRBJ1-2, with 7 bases that match TRBD1. Germline-derived CDR1 and CDR2 are MDHEN and SYDVKM. The J segment lost 7 bases and the V segment lost 5 bases, leaving 13 bases of the junction unmatched. This CDR3 contains 15 residues. CDR3 sequence: CASSVQGGRALGYTF. The DNA for the CDR3 is TGTGCCAGCAGTGTGCAGGGGGGCCGGGCCCTTGGCTACACCTTC.

CDR3 in DNA: TGTGCCAGCAGCTTAGTGGGGACTAGCGGGAGCCCCTACAATGAGCAGTTCTTC. Residues: CASSLVGTSGSPYNEQFF. The chain recombines TRBV7-9 with TRBJ2-1; 14 bases align to TRBD2. In germline, CDR1 is SEHNR, CDR2 FQNEAQ (reference sequence). The CDR3 is 18 amino acids. After removal of 1 base from V and 2 bases from J, the junction contained 4 bases not matched to a gene.

The rearrangement joins TRBV11-3 to TRBJ2-3, with TRBD1 matching 8 bases. CDR3 length: 13 amino acids. Trimming at V came to 5 bases and at J to 6 bases, leaving 4 bases not matched to a gene. CDR1 and CDR2 from the germline V gene are SGHNT and YENEEA. The CDR3 region is CASSRQGWDTQYF. Here the CDR3 DNA reads TGTGCCAGCAGCCGACAGGGGTGGGATACGCAGTATTTT.

The V gene is TRBV6-5, the J gene TRBJ1-2, with TRBD1 matching over 9 bases. The CDR3 has 13 residues. The ends lost 6 bases at V and 7 bases at J; junction bases unmatched: 6. Germline V gives CDR1 MNHEY, CDR2 SVGAGI. In DNA, the CDR3 is TGTGCCAGCAGCCGGGACAGGGAAGGTGGCTACACCTTC. Residues: CASSRDREGGYTF.

The chain has TRBV18 and TRBJ2-3, with a weak D call TRBD1 (6 bases). The CDR3 is 16 residues long. Germline V CDR1 and CDR2: KGHSH, LQKENI. With 0 bases removed from V and 1 base from J, the gap between germline ends came to 11 bases. CDR3 bases: TGTGCCAGCTCACCACCGCGGGCAGGGGGCACAGATACGCAGTATTTT. Translated, it gives CASSPPRAGGTDTQYF.

This clone was observed a handful of times. The chain has TRBV5-6 and TRBJ1-2; D ambiguous. The V gene lost 4 bases and the J gene lost 5 bases, with 15 bases spanning the gap. This CDR3 comprises 14 residues. Germline V gene lookup returns CDR1 SGHDT and CDR2 YYEEEE. CDR3 sequence: CASSPPGVIYGYTF. DNA for the CDR3: TGTGCCAGCAGCCCCCCCGGAGTCATATATGGCTACACCTTC.

V usage is TRBV3-1 (or the pseudogene TRBV3-2) and J usage is TRBJ1-6, with 7 bases that match TRBD1. CDR1 and CDR2 (germline): LGHDT, YNNKEL (reference sequence). V dropped 4 bases and J dropped 8; count of bases not matched to a gene: 5. The CDR3 is 14 residues long. The CDR3 DNA reads as TGTGCCAGCAGCCGTAACAGGGGTGATTCACCCCTCCACTTT. Translating gives CASSRNRGDSPLHF.

This clone was detected only once. V usage is TRBV6-5 and J usage is TRBJ1-1; D uncertain. Trimming removed 7 bases at V and 2 bases at J, with 11 bases between. Germline assignment: CDR1 MNHEY and CDR2 SVGAGI. The CDR3 loop spans 13 amino acids. The CDR3 here is CASNERFNTEAFF. The CDR3 DNA sequence: TGTGCCAGCAACGAGCGGTTTAACACTGAAGCTTTCTTT.

The V gene is TRBV5-1, the J gene TRBJ1-4, with D perhaps matching TRBD1 (5 bases). Trimming stripped 0 bases from V and 8 bases from J, with 14 bases between. CDR1 is SGHRS, CDR2 YFSETQ, per germline. The CDR3 has 15 residues. This chain's CDR3 is CASSLAGSQEEKLFF. The CDR3 DNA reads TGCGCCAGCAGCTTGGCAGGATCACAGGAAGAAAAACTGTTTTTT.

This sequence joins TRBV27 and TRBJ1-5, with a weak D call TRBD1 (6 bases). CDR3 length: 15 residues. V gave up 5 bases and J gave up 4 bases, with 15 bases separating them. CDR1 is MNHEY and CDR2 is SMNVEV in the germline V gene (reference sequence). Here the CDR3 DNA reads TGTGCCAGCAGTCCCGACAGGAGACCTAATCAGCCCCAGCATTTT. Amino acid sequence: CASSPDRRPNQPQHF.

This clone showed up just a few times. The V and J genes are TRBV6-1 and TRBJ2-3; 9 nucleotides line up with TRBD2. The germline gives CDR1 MNHNS, CDR2 SASEGT. CDR3 length: 16 residues. V was pared by 3 bases and J by 4 bases, with 8 bases of the junction left unmatched. In DNA, the CDR3 is TGTGCCAGCAGTGACGATGCGGGGGGGGGCCCAGATACGCAGTATTTT. Translated, it gives CASSDDAGGGPDTQYF.

V and J are TRBV15 and TRBJ1-5; D is uncertain. CDR1 and CDR2 from the germline V gene are LNHNV and YYDKDF (reference sequence). V lost 5 bases to trimming and J lost 4 bases, with 12 bases between them. The CDR3 is 14 residues long. In DNA form, the CDR3 reads TGTGCCACCAGCCCCCCTGGGAGGAATCAGCCCCAGCATTTT. It encodes CATSPPGRNQPQHF.